The 3 T cell receptor beta chains below come from one sample, sequenced in a study of cytomegalovirus exposure and HLA in healthy donors. TCRdb keeps only in-frame clones here, not all; method: immunoSEQ multiplex PCR. Of some 61,000 clones in the sample, 97% were seen once. The source material was PBMCs. These receptor sequences come from a woman aged 18 to 35 in good health and CMV-seropositive.

The V gene is TRBV18, the J gene TRBJ1-3, with a tentative D call TRBD1 (5 bases). Germline assignment: CDR1 KGHSH and CDR2 LQKENI. The germline V and J ends were trimmed by 2 bases and 4 bases, with 12 bases remaining between them. This CDR3 contains 15 residues. The CDR3 spells CASSPTSQEGNTIYF. The CDR3 DNA reads as TGTGCCAGCTCACCAACCTCACAGGAGGGAAACACCATATATTTT.

J is TRBJ1-5 and V is TRBV5-8; D perhaps matches TRBD1 (5 bases). The CDR3 is 16 residues long. V was shortened by 1 base and J by 0 bases, with 11 bases between the two germline ends. Germline V lookup: CDR1 SGHTS, CDR2 YDEGEE. The CDR3 loop reads CASSLRAGYSNQPQHF. As DNA, the CDR3 is TGTGCCAGCAGCTTGAGGGCAGGGTATAGCAATCAGCCCCAGCATTTT.

The chain links TRBV25-1 to TRBJ2-2, with D tentatively TRBD1 (5 bases). The germline V gene has CDR1 MGHDK and CDR2 SYGVNS. V was clipped by 8 bases and J by 4 bases, with 23 bases between them. The CDR3 contains 17 residues. CDR3 protein: CASSLLSRAVGTGELFF. In nucleotides, the CDR3 is TGTGCCAGCTCACTCCTTTCCAGGGCGGTGGGCACCGGGGAGCTGTTTTTT.